The 14 T cell receptor beta chains reported below all come from one sample, sequenced in a study of CD8 T cells in Susac syndrome. RNA totalling about 0.45 to 1 ug underwent reverse transcription with random hexamers. A single record per CDR3 protein comes from TCRdb applying MiXCR to the immunoSEQ multiplex PCR reads. Of 190,000 or so distinct CDR3 sequences detected, more than 90% appear once; the ten largest clones hold just under 0.095%. Sequenced: CD4+ T cells from PBMCs. All receptors come from a human donor with multiple sclerosis.

The gene calls are TRBV29-1 and TRBJ2-7, with TRBD1 matching over 9 bases. The junction had 7 bases not matched to a gene; V was cut back by 4 bases and J by 0 bases. Germline lookup yields CDR1 SQVTM and CDR2 ANQGSEA. The CDR3 totals 15 residues. CDR3 protein: CSVGPGTGLSYEQYF. The CDR3 coding sequence is TGCAGCGTTGGCCCCGGGACAGGGCTCTCCTACGAGCAGTACTTC.

This chain uses TRBV30 with TRBJ2-7; TRBD2 is a possible D gene (7 bases). The CDR3 sequence is 15 residues long. V was cut by 2 bases and J by 4 bases, with 18 bases left in between. Germline V CDR1 and CDR2: GTSNPN, SVGIG (reference sequence). The CDR3 bases are TGTGCCTGGAGTATTTGGGGGGGCATGTCGTACGAGCAGTACTTC. As protein: CAWSIWGGMSYEQYF.

V gene TRBV20-1 combines with J gene TRBJ2-7; D may be TRBD1 (5 bases). Germline V CDR1 and CDR2: DFQATT, SNEGSKA (reference sequence). Trimming took off 7 bases at V and 2 bases at J, with 15 bases between the two ends. The CDR3 spans 13 residues. CDR3: CSGSGPQTYEQYF. In DNA, the CDR3 is TGCAGTGGTTCAGGGCCGCAGACCTACGAGCAGTACTTC.

The chain uses TRBV7-8 and TRBJ1-2, with D possibly being TRBD1 (6 bases). The CDR3 contains 14 residues. V lost 1 base and J lost 7, with 13 bases in between. Germline V CDR1 and CDR2: SGHVS, FQNEAQ. The CDR3 loop is CASSLVRGRGGYTF. The CDR3 DNA follows: TGTGCCAGCAGCTTAGTCAGGGGCAGGGGTGGCTACACCTTC.

This clonotype was found once. The CDR3 is CSVELGGGRSYEQYF. The CDR3 DNA sequence: TGCAGCGTTGAATTGGGCGGGGGTCGCTCATACGAGCAGTACTTC. The V gene is TRBV29-1, the J gene TRBJ2-7, with 7 bases lining up with TRBD2. This CDR3 is 15 amino acids long. Germline V gene sequence: CDR1 SQVTM, CDR2 ANQGSEA. V shed 2 bases, J shed 4 bases, and the junction held 11 bases outside the gene matches.

V gene TRBV6-6 combines with J gene TRBJ1-2; TRBD1 matches 8 bases. Unmatched junction bases numbered 6, after V lost 5 bases and J lost 7 bases. Per the germline V gene, CDR1 is MNHNY and CDR2 is SVGAGI (reference sequence). The CDR3 is 13 amino acids. CDR3 protein: CASSPTGASGYTF. The CDR3 DNA reads as TGTGCCAGCAGTCCGACAGGGGCTTCTGGCTACACCTTC.

The V call is TRBV6-6, the J call TRBJ1-1, with D perhaps TRBD1 (6 bases). Trimming took 8 bases from V and 5 from J, leaving 12 bases between them. Per the germline V gene, CDR1 is MNHNY and CDR2 is SVGAGI (reference sequence). The length of the CDR3 is 12 residues. The CDR3 spells CASSDRPTEAFF. The CDR3 nucleotides are TGTGCCAGCTCAGACAGGCCGACTGAAGCTTTCTTT.

This clonotype was seen only once. The V gene is TRBV30, the J gene TRBJ1-5; unclear D gene. The V gene's germline CDR1 is GTSNPN and CDR2 SVGIG (reference sequence). Trimming took 0 bases from V and 6 from J, leaving 9 bases between them. The CDR3 covers 13 residues. The DNA for the CDR3 is TGTGCCTGGAGTGTAGCGGACTTTCAGCCCCAGCATTTT. It is translated as CAWSVADFQPQHF. Using reference TRBV30 and TRBJ1-5 for the parts outside the CDR3, the full variable domain is SQTIHQWPATLVQPVGSPLSLECTVEGTSNPNLYWYRQAAGRGLQLLFYSVGIGQISSEVPQNLSASRPQDRQFILSSKKLLLSDSGFYLCAWSVADFQPQHFGDGTRLSIL.

The V gene is TRBV7-6, the J gene TRBJ2-2; possible D gene TRBD2, 6 bases. V gave up 5 bases and J gave up 4 bases, with 14 bases separating them. CDR3 length: 15 amino acids. Germline V gene sequence: CDR1 SGHVS, CDR2 FNYEAQ. CDR3 in amino acids: CASSHYSGVTGELFF. CDR3 nucleotide sequence: TGTGCCAGCAGCCATTATTCGGGAGTCACCGGGGAGCTGTTTTTT.

The genes are TRBV5-4 and TRBJ2-7; D is perhaps TRBD1 (7 bases). Trimming removed 4 bases at V and 7 bases at J, with 15 bases between. Germline values: CDR1 SGHNT, CDR2 YYREEE (reference sequence). The CDR3 loop spans 13 amino acids. In nucleotides, the CDR3 is TGTGCCAGCAGCCCTTCACAGGGGAGGGAGCAGTACTTC. Amino acids: CASSPSQGREQYF.

The J gene is TRBJ2-7, the V gene TRBV6-5; 10 bases are a match to TRBD1. This CDR3 is 15 amino acids long. CDR1 and CDR2 from the germline V gene are MNHEY and SVGAGI. The J segment lost 5 bases and the V segment lost 6 bases, leaving 10 bases of the junction unmatched. The CDR3 region has the DNA TGTGCCAGCAGAACCCGCCGGGACAGGGGCCACGAGCAGTACTTC. It codes for CASRTRRDRGHEQYF.

V and J are TRBV12-3 or TRBV12-4 and TRBJ1-3; possibly TRBD1 for D (5 bases). The ends were cut back, 7 bases at V and 0 bases at J, with 10 bases in the middle. The length of the CDR3 is 14 residues. For the CDR3, the DNA is TGTGCCAGCACATCAGGGACCTCTGGAAACACCATATATTTT. It encodes CASTSGTSGNTIYF.

The chain links TRBV9 to TRBJ2-3; 11 bases agree with TRBD2. The germline gives CDR1 SGDLS, CDR2 YYNGEE. CDR3 size: 16 residues. V lost 4 bases and J lost 1; bases outside the gene matches: 5. In nucleotides, the CDR3 is TGTGCCAGCAGCCTTATTAGCGGGGGGGGCACAGATACGCAGTATTTT. This sequence encodes CASSLISGGGTDTQYF.

J is TRBJ2-5 and V is TRBV7-9, with D possibly TRBD2 on 6 matching bases. Germline V CDR1 and CDR2: SEHNR, FQNEAQ (reference sequence). This CDR3 contains 11 residues. CDR3 sequence: CAGEVQETQYF. In DNA, the CDR3 is TGTGCTGGGGAGGTCCAAGAGACCCAGTACTTC.